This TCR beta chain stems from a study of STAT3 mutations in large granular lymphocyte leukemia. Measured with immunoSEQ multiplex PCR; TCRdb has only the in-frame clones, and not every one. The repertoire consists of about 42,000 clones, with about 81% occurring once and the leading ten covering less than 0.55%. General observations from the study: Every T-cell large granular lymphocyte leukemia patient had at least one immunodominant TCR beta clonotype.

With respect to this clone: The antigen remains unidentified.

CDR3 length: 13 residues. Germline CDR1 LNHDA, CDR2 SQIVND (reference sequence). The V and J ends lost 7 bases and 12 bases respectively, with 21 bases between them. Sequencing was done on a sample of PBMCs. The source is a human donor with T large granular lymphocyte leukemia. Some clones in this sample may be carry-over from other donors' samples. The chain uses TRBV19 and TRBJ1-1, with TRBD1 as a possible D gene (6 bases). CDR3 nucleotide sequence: TGTGCCAGTAACATGGGGACACCAGCCGAATCTTTCTTT. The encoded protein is CASNMGTPAESFF. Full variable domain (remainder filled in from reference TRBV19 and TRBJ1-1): DGGITQSPKYLFRKEGQNVTLSCEQNLNHDAMYWYRQDPGQGLRLIYYSQIVNDFQKGDIAEGYSVSREKKESFPLTVTSAQKNPTAFYLCASNMGTPAESFFGQGTRLTVV.